This T cell receptor beta chain was obtained from a study of blood T cell repertoires in COVID-19. The CDR3 contains 14 residues. With 1 base removed from V and 6 bases from J, the gap between germline ends came to 10 bases. Germline V gene sequence: CDR1 SGHTA, CDR2 FQGNSA. The method was immunoSEQ multiplex PCR; TCRdb's version includes in-frame clones alone and lacks a portion of them. The table shows 100,000 to 150,000 clones, with around 88% occurring only once. The chain recombines TRBV7-2 with TRBJ1-5; no reliable D call. Specimen: peripheral blood. The sequence was collected from a man aged 50 to 60 with active or convalescent COVID-19. The CDR3 DNA reads as TGTGCCAGCAGCTTAGGTGGGGAGGGTCAGCCCCAGCATTTT. It is translated as CASSLGGEGQPQHF.